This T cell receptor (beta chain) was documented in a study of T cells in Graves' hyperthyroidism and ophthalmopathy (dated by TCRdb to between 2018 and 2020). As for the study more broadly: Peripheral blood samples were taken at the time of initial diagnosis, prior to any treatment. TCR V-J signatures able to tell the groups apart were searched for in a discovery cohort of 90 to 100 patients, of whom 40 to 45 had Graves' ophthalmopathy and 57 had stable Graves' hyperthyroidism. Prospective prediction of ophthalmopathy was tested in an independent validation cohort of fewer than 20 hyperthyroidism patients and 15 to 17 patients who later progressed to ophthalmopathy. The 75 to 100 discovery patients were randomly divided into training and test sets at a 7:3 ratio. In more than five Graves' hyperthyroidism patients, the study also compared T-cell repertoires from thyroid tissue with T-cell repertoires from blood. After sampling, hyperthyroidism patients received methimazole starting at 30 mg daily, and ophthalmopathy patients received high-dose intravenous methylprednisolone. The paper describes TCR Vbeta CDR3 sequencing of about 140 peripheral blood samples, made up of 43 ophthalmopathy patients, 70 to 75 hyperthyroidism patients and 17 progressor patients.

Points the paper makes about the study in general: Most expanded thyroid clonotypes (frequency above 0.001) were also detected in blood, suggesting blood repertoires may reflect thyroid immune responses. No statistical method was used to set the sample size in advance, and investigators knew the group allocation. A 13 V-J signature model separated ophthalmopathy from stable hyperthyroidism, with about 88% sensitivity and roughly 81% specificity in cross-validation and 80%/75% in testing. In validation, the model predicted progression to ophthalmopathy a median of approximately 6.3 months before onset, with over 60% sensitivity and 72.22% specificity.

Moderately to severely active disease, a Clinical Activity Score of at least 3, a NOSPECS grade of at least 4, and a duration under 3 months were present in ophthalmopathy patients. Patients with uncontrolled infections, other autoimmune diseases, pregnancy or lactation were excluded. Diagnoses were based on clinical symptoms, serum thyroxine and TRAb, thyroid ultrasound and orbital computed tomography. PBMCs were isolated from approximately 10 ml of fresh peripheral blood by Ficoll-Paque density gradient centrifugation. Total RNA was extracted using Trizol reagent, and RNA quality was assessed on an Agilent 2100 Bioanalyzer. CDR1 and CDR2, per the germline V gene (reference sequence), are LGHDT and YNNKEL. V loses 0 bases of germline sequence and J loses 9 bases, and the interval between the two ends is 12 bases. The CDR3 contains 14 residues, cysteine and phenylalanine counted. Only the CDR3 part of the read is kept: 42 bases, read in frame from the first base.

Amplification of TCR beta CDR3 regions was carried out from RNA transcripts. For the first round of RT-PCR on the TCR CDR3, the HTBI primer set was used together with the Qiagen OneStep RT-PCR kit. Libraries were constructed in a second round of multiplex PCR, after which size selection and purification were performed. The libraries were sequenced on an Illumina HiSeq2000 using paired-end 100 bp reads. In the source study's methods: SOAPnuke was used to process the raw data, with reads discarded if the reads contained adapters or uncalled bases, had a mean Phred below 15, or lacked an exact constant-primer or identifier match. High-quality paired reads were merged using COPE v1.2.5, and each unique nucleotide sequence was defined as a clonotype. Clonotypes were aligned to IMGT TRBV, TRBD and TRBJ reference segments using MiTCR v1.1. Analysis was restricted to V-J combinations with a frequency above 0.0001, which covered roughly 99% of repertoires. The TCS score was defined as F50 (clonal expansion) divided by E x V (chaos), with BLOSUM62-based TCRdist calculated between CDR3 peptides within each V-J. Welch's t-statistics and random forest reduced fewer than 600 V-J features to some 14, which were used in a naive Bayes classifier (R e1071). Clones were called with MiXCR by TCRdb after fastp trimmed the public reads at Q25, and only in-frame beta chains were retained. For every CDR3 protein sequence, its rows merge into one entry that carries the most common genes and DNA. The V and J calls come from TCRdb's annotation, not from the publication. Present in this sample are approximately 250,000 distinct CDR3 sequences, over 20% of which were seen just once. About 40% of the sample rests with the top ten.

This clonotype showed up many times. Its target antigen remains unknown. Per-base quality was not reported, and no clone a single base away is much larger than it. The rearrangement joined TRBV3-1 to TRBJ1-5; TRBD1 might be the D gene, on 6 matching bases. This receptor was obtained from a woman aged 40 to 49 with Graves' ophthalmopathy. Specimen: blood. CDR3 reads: CASSQEGSGAPQHF. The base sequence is TGTGCCAGCAGCCAAGAGGGCTCAGGGGCGCCCCAGCATTTT.